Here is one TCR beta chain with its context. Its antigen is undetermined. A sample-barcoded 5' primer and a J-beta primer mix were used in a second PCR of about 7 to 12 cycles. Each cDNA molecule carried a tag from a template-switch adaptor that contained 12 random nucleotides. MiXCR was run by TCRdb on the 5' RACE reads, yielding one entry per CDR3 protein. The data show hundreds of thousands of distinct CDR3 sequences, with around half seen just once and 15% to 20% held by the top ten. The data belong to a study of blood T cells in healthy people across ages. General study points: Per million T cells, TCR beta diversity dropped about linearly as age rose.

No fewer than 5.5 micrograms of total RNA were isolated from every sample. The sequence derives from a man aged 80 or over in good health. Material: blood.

CDR3: CASSVGQGAGETQYF. The DNA for the CDR3 is TGCGCCAGCAGCGTTGGACAGGGGGCGGGGGAGACCCAGTACTTC. The rearrangement joins TRBV5-1 to TRBJ2-5, with 11 nucleotides matching TRBD1. V dropped 4 bases and J dropped 5; count of bases not matched to a gene: 7. CDR3 length equals 15 residues. CDR1 is SGHRS and CDR2 is YFSETQ in the germline V gene.